Each of the 31 T cell receptor beta chains below was sequenced from the same sample in a study of OX40 agonist ivuxolimab in advanced cancers. Produced via immunoSEQ multiplex PCR; TCRdb's table is partial and in-frame only. The sample contains 50,000 to 65,000 clones, approximately 78% of which appear only once. The sequenced sample was CD4+ or CD8+ T cells sorted from blood, obtained in a trial of the OX40 agonist ivuxolimab. Every receptor here comes from an adult with an advanced solid tumor such as melanoma, head and neck, liver or kidney cancer.

Turning to this clone: One junction end disagrees with the germline gene, perhaps due to a read error. The J gene is TRBJ2-7, the V gene TRBV6-5; TRBD1 matches 7 bases. This CDR3 is 15 amino acids long. In germline, CDR1 is MNHEY, CDR2 SVGAGI. The CDR3, as DNA: TGTACCAGCAGTTACTCGAGAGGGGGCGCCTACGAGCAGTACTTC. As protein: CTSSYSRGGAYEQYF.

This chain joins TRBV6-1 and TRBJ2-7, with D uncertain. CDR1 is MNHNS, CDR2 SASEGT, per germline. Between the trimmed V and J ends, which lost 7 bases and 1 base, there was a span of 17 bases. This CDR3 spans 15 amino acids. CDR3 DNA sequence: TGTGCCAGCACTGCCACTCTATTGGGGTCCTACGAGCAGTACTTC. Residues: CASTATLLGSYEQYF.

The chain employs TRBV6-1 and TRBJ1-5; 9 positions agree with TRBD1. This CDR3 is 15 amino acids long. V dropped 1 base and J dropped 3; count of bases not matched to a gene: 1. Looked up from germline, CDR1 is MNHNS and CDR2 is SASEGT. This CDR3 is CASSEGTGVNQPQHF. The CDR3 DNA reads TGTGCCAGCAGTGAAGGGACAGGGGTCAATCAGCCCCAGCATTTT.

V is TRBV5-1 and J is TRBJ2-3; perhaps TRBD1 as D (6 bases). In germline, CDR1 is SGHRS, CDR2 YFSETQ. Trimming cost V 3 bases and J 4 bases, with 15 bases left between them. This CDR3 spans 15 amino acids. CDR3 sequence (DNA): TGCGCCAGCAGCTCCGGCCCACAGGGTCCAGATACGCAGTATTTT. It specifies CASSSGPQGPDTQYF.

This chain links TRBV7-2 with TRBJ2-5; 11 nucleotides agree with TRBD1. This CDR3 has 16 amino acids. Trimming removed 0 bases from V and 4 bases from J; junction bases left unmatched: 4. In germline, CDR1 is SGHTA, CDR2 FQGNSA. CDR3 region: CASSLADRGPGETQYF. CDR3 nucleotide sequence: TGTGCCAGCAGCTTAGCGGACAGGGGGCCAGGAGAGACCCAGTACTTC.

The rearrangement joins TRBV6-5 to TRBJ2-7, with D perhaps given as TRBD1 or TRBD2 (5 bases each). CDR3 length: 13 residues. Trimming removed 2 bases at V and 0 bases at J, with 5 bases between. Germline V gene data show CDR1 as MNHEY and CDR2 as SVGAGI. In DNA form, the CDR3 reads TGTGCCAGCAGTTACGGGACCTCCTACGAGCAGTACTTC. Translation: CASSYGTSYEQYF.

This clone was counted once. The chain couples TRBV6-5 to TRBJ1-2, with 7 positions matching TRBD1. The CDR3 spans 14 residues. Germline CDR1 reads MNHEY; CDR2 reads SVGAGI. V lost 5 bases, J lost 8 bases, and 11 bases stayed unmatched. Here the CDR3 reads CASSTRTGGQGYTF. CDR3 DNA sequence: TGTGCCAGCAGTACGAGGACAGGAGGTCAGGGCTACACCTTC.

The V gene is TRBV10-3, the J gene TRBJ2-3; D might be TRBD2 (6 bases). V lost 0 bases to trimming and J lost 7 bases, with 8 bases between them. In germline, CDR1 is ENHRY, CDR2 SYGVKD. This CDR3 is 13 amino acids long. This CDR3 reads CAISESGGNTQYF. The CDR3 DNA follows: TGTGCCATCAGTGAGTCGGGGGGAAATACGCAGTATTTT.

The sample holds a few counts of this clone. This chain uses TRBV6-1 with TRBJ2-5; possibly TRBD1 for D (5 bases). This CDR3 region has 15 residues. The V gene lost 2 bases and the J gene lost 4 bases, with 14 bases spanning the gap. In germline, CDR1 is MNHNS, CDR2 SASEGT. CDR3 protein: CASSEPRAGLETQYF. In nucleotides, the CDR3 is TGTGCCAGCAGTGAACCGAGAGCAGGGCTAGAGACCCAGTACTTC.

The table lists this clone with a count of one. The J gene is TRBJ1-1, the V gene TRBV10-3; a weak D match, TRBD1 (6 bases). Germline values: CDR1 ENHRY, CDR2 SYGVKD. The CDR3 totals 15 residues. Trimming shortened V by 6 bases and J by 3 bases, and 17 bases separated the two germline ends. The CDR3 is CAIRGNREVDTEAFF. The DNA of the CDR3 is TGTGCCATCAGGGGGAACAGGGAGGTTGACACTGAAGCTTTCTTT.

This clone appeared a few times. This chain uses TRBV2 with TRBJ2-3, with 12 positions matching TRBD2. V gave up 4 bases and J gave up 1 base; unmatched junction bases: 3. The CDR3 loop spans 16 amino acids. In germline, CDR1 is SNHLY, CDR2 FYNNEI. The CDR3 here is CASSALAGGGTDTQYF. The CDR3 bases are TGTGCCAGCAGTGCGCTAGCGGGGGGGGGCACAGATACGCAGTATTTT.

The V and J genes are TRBV27 and TRBJ2-7; D uncertain. This CDR3 is built from 11 residues. Trimming removed 6 bases at V and 8 bases at J, with 11 bases between. Germline assignment: CDR1 MNHEY and CDR2 SMNVEV (reference sequence). The CDR3 DNA sequence: TGTGCCAGCAGCTCGCTAAATCAGCAGTACTTC. This translates into CASSSLNQQYF.

The table lists this clone with a count of one. J is TRBJ2-3 and V is TRBV5-5, with D possibly TRBD2 on 5 matching bases. Trimming removed 0 bases at V and 4 bases at J, with 12 bases between. Germline assignment: CDR1 SGHKS and CDR2 YYEKEE (reference sequence). CDR3 length equals 15 residues. The chain's CDR3 is CASSLGVGVADTQYF. CDR3 DNA: TGTGCCAGCAGCTTGGGGGTCGGGGTTGCAGATACGCAGTATTTT. Full variable domain (rest looked up from reference TRBV5-5 and TRBJ2-3): DAGVTQSPTHLIKTRGQQVTLRCSPISGHKSVSWYQQVLGQGPQFIFQYYEKEERGRGNFPDRFSARQFPNYSSELNVNALLLGDSALYLCASSLGVGVADTQYFGPGTRLTVL.

In nucleotides, the CDR3 is TGTGCCAGCAGGCTGTTCAGGGGGACGAACACCGGGGAGCTGTTTTTT. Translation: CASRLFRGTNTGELFF. The V and J genes are TRBV11-2 and TRBJ2-2, with 7 bases lining up with TRBD1. J was trimmed by 0 bases and V by 6 bases; bases with no gene match: 7. This CDR3 region has 16 residues. Germline CDR1 is SGHAT and CDR2 is FQNNGV.

V gene TRBV5-1 combines with J gene TRBJ2-1; 7 nucleotides match TRBD1. The CDR3 is 14 amino acids. The V and J ends lost 4 bases and 8 bases, in that order; junction bases with no gene match: 9. The germline gives CDR1 SGHRS, CDR2 YFSETQ. The DNA of the CDR3 is TGCGCCAGCAGCAGAGGACAGGTAATAGATGAGCAGTTCTTC. This sequence encodes CASSRGQVIDEQFF.

The chain carries TRBV5-6 and TRBJ1-6; D not certain. CDR3 length equals 16 residues. Germline CDR1 is SGHDT and CDR2 is YYEEEE. V lost 2 bases and J 0 bases, leaving 9 bases between the germline ends. CDR3 protein: CASSFMSSSYNSPLHF. The CDR3 nucleotides read TGTGCCAGCAGCTTTATGTCGAGCTCCTATAATTCACCCCTCCACTTT.

The chain joins TRBV10-2 to TRBJ2-7; D remains unclear. The CDR3 loop spans 13 amino acids. With 6 bases removed from V and 2 bases from J, the gap between germline ends came to 11 bases. Per germline, CDR1 WSHSY and CDR2 SAAADI. The CDR3 coding sequence is TGCGCCAGCAGAGCTCTTTACCCCTACGAGCAGTACTTC. Residues: CASRALYPYEQYF.

The V call is TRBV2, the J call TRBJ1-2, with D maybe TRBD1 (5 bases). The CDR3 loop spans 14 amino acids. Trimming pared 6 bases from V and 4 bases from J, leaving 15 bases between. Germline V gives CDR1 SNHLY, CDR2 FYNNEI. CDR3 residues: CASSRDPTFYGYTF. The CDR3, as DNA: TGTGCCAGCAGCCGGGACCCAACCTTCTATGGCTACACCTTC.

The chain links TRBV23-1 to TRBJ2-7, with 7 bases fitting TRBD1. TRBV23-1 is labeled an ORF, and its function is uncertain. This CDR3 is 15 amino acids long. The ends lost 4 bases at V and 4 bases at J; junction bases unmatched: 10. The CDR3 is CASSPNFDRAYEQYF. In nucleotides, the CDR3 is TGCGCCAGCAGTCCAAATTTCGACAGGGCATACGAGCAGTACTTC.

This clone has just a few counts. The gene calls are TRBV4-1 and TRBJ1-2, with 7 bases fitting TRBD1. This CDR3 has 16 amino acids. Germline trimming cut 0 bases from V and 5 bases from J; bases unmatched to any gene: 9. Per germline, CDR1 MGHRA and CDR2 YSYEKL. As DNA, the CDR3 is TGCGCCAGCAGCCAAGATTCCAGGGGGGCGCGGTATGGCTACACCTTC. Translated, it gives CASSQDSRGARYGYTF.

The rearrangement links TRBV28 to TRBJ1-4; D unclear. The CDR3 sequence is 15 residues long. V was clipped by 4 bases and J by 0 bases, with 9 bases between them. Germline values: CDR1 MDHEN, CDR2 SYDVKM. The CDR3 loop reads CASSSPWSTNEKLFF. The CDR3, as DNA: TGTGCCAGCAGTTCTCCATGGTCAACTAATGAAAAACTGTTTTTT.

J is TRBJ2-2 and V is TRBV7-6, with D perhaps matching TRBD2 (6 bases). Germline V gene data show CDR1 as SGHVS and CDR2 as FNYEAQ. Trimming pared 6 bases from V and 4 bases from J, leaving 15 bases between. CDR3 length: 15 amino acids. The CDR3 DNA is TGTGCCAGCAGACCACCCGCGGGGACCACCGGGGAGCTGTTTTTT. Translated, it gives CASRPPAGTTGELFF.

The chain uses TRBV7-8 and TRBJ1-2; perhaps TRBD1 as D (5 bases). Per germline, CDR1 SGHVS and CDR2 FQNEAQ. The CDR3 length is 15 residues. The ends were cut back, 0 bases at V and 8 bases at J, with 16 bases in the middle. Written as DNA, the CDR3 is TGTGCCAGCAGCTTAGCGTCCCCCGGGGCGGGGGGCTACACCTTC. This codes for CASSLASPGAGGYTF.

This chain uses TRBV18 with TRBJ1-5; D uncertain. Trimming shortened V by 6 bases and J by 3 bases, and 15 bases separated the two germline ends. The length of the CDR3 is 15 residues. Germline V gene sequence: CDR1 KGHSH, CDR2 LQKENI. The DNA for the CDR3 is TGTGCCAGCTCTCTCCGGGCCACCGTCAATCAGCCCCAGCATTTT. Translation: CASSLRATVNQPQHF.

This rearrangement joins TRBV28 to TRBJ1-4, with D perhaps matching TRBD1 (6 bases). The germline CDR1 and CDR2 sequences are MDHEN and SYDVKM. The CDR3 length is 15 residues. V dropped 5 bases and J dropped 0 bases, with 10 bases sitting between them. This CDR3 reads CASSDRRSTNEKLFF. The DNA for the CDR3 is TGTGCCAGCAGTGACAGGCGCTCAACTAATGAAAAACTGTTTTTT.

This chain joins TRBV9 and TRBJ1-2; 7 nucleotides agree with TRBD1. The trim removed 4 bases at V and 7 bases at J, leaving 13 bases unmatched. Germline loops: CDR1 SGDLS, CDR2 YYNGEE. The length of the CDR3 is 15 residues. CDR3 DNA: TGTGCCAGCAGCCCTCACCAAGGGGGCCAGGTTGGCTACACCTTC. It specifies CASSPHQGGQVGYTF. Variable domain in full (rest from reference TRBV9 and TRBJ1-2): DSGVTQTPKHLITATGQRVTLRCSPRSGDLSVYWYQQSLDQGLQFLIQYYNGEERAKGNILERFSAQQFPDLHSELNLSSLELGDSALYFCASSPHQGGQVGYTFGSGTRLTVV.

The genes are TRBV9 and TRBJ1-6; weak D call: TRBD1 (5 bases). The CDR3 totals 15 residues. Trimming left V 4 bases short and J 9 bases short, with 17 bases between. The germline CDR1 and CDR2 sequences are SGDLS and YYNGEE. The CDR3 here is CASSPRSQGGSPLHF. CDR3 DNA sequence: TGTGCCAGCAGCCCAAGATCCCAGGGTGGTTCACCCCTCCACTTT.

The rearrangement joins TRBV12-5 to TRBJ1-5, with D tentatively TRBD1 (5 bases). Looked up from germline, CDR1 is LGHNT and CDR2 is FRNRAP. Trimming took 2 bases from V and 0 from J, leaving 8 bases between them. The CDR3 contains 15 residues. The CDR3 DNA reads TGTGCTAGTGGTTTGACGGGGCTTAGCAATCAGCCCCAGCATTTT. This translates into CASGLTGLSNQPQHF.

The chain is built from TRBV5-1 and TRBJ1-2; no definite D call. The CDR3 consists of 15 residues. The germline V gene has CDR1 SGHRS and CDR2 YFSETQ. V lost 0 bases, J lost 4 bases, and 13 bases lay in between. As DNA, the CDR3 is TGCGCCAGCAGCTTGGAGGTTGGCGGTCCCTATGGCTACACCTTC. Amino acid sequence: CASSLEVGGPYGYTF.

In its sample, this clone was seen a few times. The V call is TRBV5-4, the J call TRBJ2-5, with 7 positions matching TRBD1. V gave up 0 bases and J gave up 1 base; unmatched junction bases: 6. The germline gives CDR1 SGHNT, CDR2 YYREEE (reference sequence). CDR3 length equals 16 residues. The CDR3 reads CASSLVGTAFQETQYF. The DNA of the CDR3 is TGTGCCAGCAGCTTGGTCGGGACAGCCTTCCAAGAGACCCAGTACTTC.

This rearrangement joins TRBV10-1 to TRBJ2-1, with no clear D. The CDR3 has 12 residues. Germline V gene data show CDR1 as WNHNN and CDR2 as SYGVQD (reference sequence). V dropped 5 bases and J dropped 4 bases, with 6 bases sitting between them. CDR3: CASSLVYNEQFF. As DNA, the CDR3 is TGCGCCAGCAGTTTAGTGTACAATGAGCAGTTCTTC.